Each of the 5 T cell receptor beta chains below was sequenced from the same sample in a study of blood T cell repertoires in COVID-19 (dated by TCRdb to 2019 to 2021). Receptor amplification or capture employed the immunoSEQ multiplex PCR assay. The source is immuneACCESS, and TCRdb retained only in-frame sequences with V and J called. Part of the clones is not carried over; for the studies checked, unresolved V genes explain less than half of this, and the remainder is unexplained. In all, the sample holds about 81,000 clones, and nearly 95% of those were seen once. Clones ranked in the top ten supply less than 5% of the sample. Sequences were obtained from peripheral blood. The receptors derive from a human donor with active COVID-19. The donor label of this sample is uncertain.

J is TRBJ2-2 and V is TRBV2, with TRBD2 identical over 10 bases. After removal of 9 bases from V and 4 bases from J, the junction contained 14 bases not matched to a gene. CDR1 is SNHLY and CDR2 is FYNNEI in the germline V gene. There are 17 residues in the CDR3. Here the CDR3 reads CARDVTEAGGSTGELFF. DNA for the CDR3: TGTGCCAGGGATGTGACGGAAGCGGGGGGGAGCACCGGGGAGCTGTTTTTT.

The chain joins TRBV4-2 to TRBJ2-7; 8 bases fit TRBD2. The V gene end was trimmed by 4 bases and the J gene end by 2 bases; junction bases not matched to a gene: 10. The CDR3 has 16 residues. Per germline, CDR1 LGHNA and CDR2 YNFKEQ. In nucleotides, the CDR3 is TGTGCCAGCAGCCCAGCCCAGACTAGCGCGCCCTACGAGCAGTACTTC. Protein sequence: CASSPAQTSAPYEQYF.

The chain joins TRBV6-4 to TRBJ1-3, with 7 bases identical to TRBD1. Germline CDR1 and CDR2: MRHNA and SNTAGT. This CDR3 contains 15 residues. V shed 6 bases, J shed 0 bases, and the junction held 5 bases outside the gene matches. Written as DNA, the CDR3 is TGTGCCAGCAGCAACGGACAGGTCTCTGGAAACACCATATATTTT. Encoded protein: CASSNGQVSGNTIYF.

The V call is TRBV6-6, the J call TRBJ2-7, with 8 bases lining up with TRBD1. This CDR3 spans 14 amino acids. The junction had 6 bases not matched to a gene; V was cut back by 5 bases and J by 3 bases. Germline V gene lookup returns CDR1 MNHNY and CDR2 SVGAGI (reference sequence). The CDR3 loop reads CASSTGTGVYEQYF. CDR3 nucleotides: TGTGCCAGCAGTACCGGGACAGGAGTCTACGAGCAGTACTTC.

This chain uses TRBV9 with TRBJ1-6; TRBD1 might be the D (6 bases). CDR3 length: 12 amino acids. Trimming shortened V by 3 bases and J by 13 bases, and 11 bases separated the two germline ends. The germline CDR1 and CDR2 sequences are SGDLS and YYNGEE. In nucleotides, the CDR3 is TGTGCCAGCAGCGGCAGGGGTGACCCCCTCCACTTT. Translation: CASSGRGDPLHF. The complete variable domain, with remaining parts taken from reference TRBV9 and TRBJ1-6, reads DSGVTQTPKHLITATGQRVTLRCSPRSGDLSVYWYQQSLDQGLQFLIQYYNGEERAKGNILERFSAQQFPDLHSELNLSSLELGDSALYFCASSGRGDPLHFGNGTRLTVT.